The 7 T cell receptor beta chains given below trace back to one sample, sequenced in a study of blood T cell repertoires in COVID-19. Clones were read by immunoSEQ multiplex PCR, and TCRdb kept only the in-frame ones, dropping some. This table has roughly 500,000 clones, 89% appearing once. Sample: peripheral blood. The receptors come from a young man with COVID-19, enrolled during active disease.

The CDR3 DNA reads as TGTGCCAGCAGTGGAACAGGAAGGACTGAAGCTTTCTTT. Its protein is CASSGTGRTEAFF. V usage is TRBV2 and J usage is TRBJ1-1; TRBD1 is a possible D gene (5 bases). Germline V CDR1 and CDR2: SNHLY, FYNNEI. The CDR3 spans 13 residues. With 4 bases removed from V and 5 bases from J, the gap between germline ends came to 11 bases.

V and J are TRBV27 and TRBJ2-1; D perhaps matches TRBD1 (6 bases). Germline loops: CDR1 MNHEY, CDR2 SMNVEV (reference sequence). There are 15 residues in the CDR3. Trimming pared 3 bases from V and 7 bases from J, leaving 16 bases between. CDR3 region: CASSLVGALINEQFF. In DNA form, the CDR3 reads TGTGCCAGCAGTTTGGTGGGGGCCTTAATTAATGAGCAGTTCTTC.

This chain uses TRBV4-2 with TRBJ1-2, with TRBD1 matching 9 bases. Losses at the gene ends were 1 base for V and 6 bases for J; bases not matched to a gene: 0. The germline V gene has CDR1 LGHNA and CDR2 YNFKEQ. This CDR3 spans 13 amino acids. The CDR3 loop reads CASSQGTGDGYTF. The CDR3 coding sequence is TGTGCCAGCAGCCAAGGGACAGGGGATGGCTACACCTTC.

The chain has TRBV28 and TRBJ2-3; TRBD1 agrees at 7 bases. Germline V lookup: CDR1 MDHEN, CDR2 SYDVKM. There are 15 residues in the CDR3. Trimming at V came to 2 bases and at J to 6 bases, leaving 8 bases not matched to a gene. CDR3 region: CASSLKLKGADTQYF. The CDR3 nucleotides read TGTGCCAGCAGTTTAAAATTAAAGGGGGCGGATACGCAGTATTTT. The full variable domain, in which reference TRBV28 and TRBJ2-3 provide the parts outside the CDR3, is DVKVTQSSRYLVKRTGEKVFLECVQDMDHENMFWYRQDPGLGLRLIYFSYDVKMKEKGDIPEGYSVSREKKERFSLILESASTNQTSMYLCASSLKLKGADTQYFGPGTRLTVL.

This clone showed up just once. The chain employs TRBV19 and TRBJ2-5, with 8 nucleotides matching TRBD2. This CDR3 region has 15 residues. Germline CDR1 reads LNHDA; CDR2 reads SQIVND (reference sequence). J was trimmed by 7 bases and V by 8 bases; bases with no gene match: 15. CDR3 coding DNA: TGTGCCAGTTCAATAGCGGGACCCAGCCTGGGGACCCAGTACTTC. Translation gives CASSIAGPSLGTQYF.

This clone was seen just once. V and J are TRBV12-5 and TRBJ1-2; 11 bases fit TRBD1. Germline CDR1 LGHNT, CDR2 FRNRAP. V was clipped by 6 bases and J by 8 bases; unmatched bases: 17. The CDR3 totals 17 residues. The CDR3 region is CASGREVGTGGEKGYTF. CDR3 coding DNA: TGTGCTAGTGGCCGTGAGGTTGGGACAGGGGGGGAAAAGGGCTACACCTTC.

This clone showed up just once. This rearrangement joins TRBV27 to TRBJ2-4, with D unresolved. This CDR3 is built from 13 residues. Germline lookup yields CDR1 MNHEY and CDR2 SMNVEV (reference sequence). V was pared by 8 bases and J by 0 bases, with 8 bases between. This CDR3 is CASSDLAKNIQYF. DNA of the CDR3: TGTGCCAGCTCAGACTTAGCCAAAAACATTCAGTACTTC.